The 23 T cell receptor beta chains reported below all come from one sample, sequenced in a study of human T cells and chemical hapten exposure. Time point indicated: pre-sensitization, week 0. As for treatment: therapeutic diphenylcyclopropenone sensitization with weekly scalp DPC. TCRdb re-analysed the RACE reads in MiXCR, keeping a single row per CDR3 protein. Of some 400,000 distinct CDR3 sequences listed, roughly 5% are singletons. The source was whole blood, collected in connection with sensitization to the hapten diphenylcyclopropenone (DPC). The receptors were gathered from a woman between 45 and 60 years old with alopecia areata. Some clones in this sample may be carry-over from other donors' samples.

The chain links TRBV7-3 to TRBJ1-1, with D possibly TRBD1 on 5 matching bases. Germline V lookup: CDR1 SGHTA, CDR2 FQGTGA. The CDR3 spans 13 residues. Trimming stripped 3 bases from V and 9 bases from J, with 14 bases between. The CDR3 DNA sequence: TGTGCCAGCAGCTTTAACGGGGGGGATCAAGCTTTCTTT. Translation: CASSFNGGDQAFF.

This clonotype has at least ten counts. V gene TRBV29-1 combines with J gene TRBJ2-7; TRBD2 matches 9 bases. Germline CDR1 and CDR2: SQVTM and ANQGSEA. The V gene end was trimmed by 0 bases and the J gene end by 3 bases; junction bases not matched to a gene: 6. This CDR3 comprises 15 residues. The CDR3 DNA follows: TGCAGCGTTGAAGAGCATAGCGGGAGATTCTACGAGCAGTACTTC. Protein sequence: CSVEEHSGRFYEQYF.

Many counts were recorded for this clonotype. V usage is TRBV27 and J usage is TRBJ2-3; D gene unclear. There are 13 residues in the CDR3. Germline assignment: CDR1 MNHEY and CDR2 SMNVEV (reference sequence). Trimming pared 6 bases from V and 2 bases from J, leaving 9 bases between. CDR3 DNA: TGTGCCAGCAGCTGGGTATTCACAGATACGCAGTATTTT. Translation: CASSWVFTDTQYF.

This clonotype was seen repeatedly, ten times or more. The chain links TRBV5-6 to TRBJ2-2; TRBD1 matches at 12 bases. This CDR3 has 16 amino acids. From germline, CDR1 is SGHDT and CDR2 YYEEEE. With V trimmed by 4 bases and J by 4 bases, 5 bases remained unmatched. This chain's CDR3 is CASSLGQGAFTGELFF. For the CDR3, the DNA is TGTGCCAGCAGCCTGGGACAGGGGGCGTTCACCGGGGAGCTGTTTTTT.

The genes are TRBV6-2 or TRBV6-3 and TRBJ2-3, with 11 bases identical to TRBD2. The CDR3 sequence is 15 residues long. Germline V gene sequence: CDR1 MNHEY, CDR2 SVGEGT. Unmatched junction bases numbered 6, after V lost 5 bases and J lost 5 bases. The CDR3 DNA is TGTGCCAGCAGTCCACTAGCGGGGGTTGAAGATACGCAGTATTTT. Its translation: CASSPLAGVEDTQYF.

This clonotype was seen repeatedly, ten times or more. V gene TRBV3-1 combines with J gene TRBJ2-7, with 7 bases lining up with TRBD2. With 3 bases clipped from V and 3 bases from J, the junction kept 14 bases outside the gene matches. The CDR3 is 17 residues long. Looked up from germline, CDR1 is LGHDT and CDR2 is YNNKEL (reference sequence). CDR3 amino acids: CASSHLQGGGFYYEQYF. CDR3 bases: TGTGCCAGCAGCCATCTCCAAGGCGGGGGATTCTACTACGAGCAGTACTTC.

The rearrangement joins TRBV6-1 to TRBJ1-2; D is ambiguous. CDR1 and CDR2 from the germline V gene are MNHNS and SASEGT. The CDR3 loop spans 13 amino acids. Trimming cost V 6 bases and J 4 bases, with 12 bases left between them. This CDR3 is CASRLDLTYGYTF. CDR3 DNA sequence: TGTGCCAGCAGGCTGGACCTTACCTATGGCTACACCTTC.

This chain connects TRBV7-3 to TRBJ1-1; 9 positions agree with TRBD1. CDR3 size: 13 residues. V dropped 1 base and J dropped 9; count of bases not matched to a gene: 3. Germline V gene data show CDR1 as SGHTA and CDR2 as FQGTGA. This CDR3 is CASSLITGGQAFF. DNA of the CDR3: TGTGCCAGCAGCTTAATAACAGGGGGCCAAGCTTTCTTT.

In its sample, this clonotype was seen many times. The V and J genes are TRBV21-1 and TRBJ2-1. TRBV21-1 is given as a pseudogene. The CDR3 is 16 residues long. CDR3 bases: TGTGCCAGCAGCAAAGGCAAGGGTTCCTCCTACAATGAGCAGTTCTTC. Its translation is CASSKGKGSSYNEQFF.

This clonotype was counted a few times. Here the CDR3 reads CSARDLLGEGTDTQYF. CDR3 coding DNA: TGCAGTGCTAGAGACCTTCTAGGGGAGGGCACAGATACGCAGTATTTT. V gene TRBV20-1 combines with J gene TRBJ2-3; weak D call: TRBD2 (6 bases). CDR3 length: 16 amino acids. V was trimmed by 0 bases and J by 1 base, leaving 14 bases between them. Per the germline V gene, CDR1 is DFQATT and CDR2 is SNEGSKA (reference sequence).

The CDR3 here is CASSRQGSEAFF. The CDR3 nucleotides read TGTGCCAGCAGTCGACAGGGTTCTGAAGCTTTCTTT. The V call is TRBV12-3 or TRBV12-4, the J call TRBJ1-1; TRBD1 aligns across 7 bases. The CDR3 is 12 amino acids. Germline trimming cut 5 bases from V and 6 bases from J; bases unmatched to any gene: 3.

This clonotype has ten or more counts. The chain is built from TRBV29-1 and TRBJ2-1; 9 nucleotides align to TRBD1. Germline V gene data show CDR1 as SQVTM and CDR2 as ANQGSEA. This CDR3 region has 16 residues. V shed 1 base and J 1 base; nucleotides not matched to a gene: 5. CDR3 sequence: CSVEADDRGSYNEQFF. Here the CDR3 DNA reads TGCAGCGTTGAAGCCGATGACAGGGGGTCCTACAATGAGCAGTTCTTC.

This clonotype turned up a few times. The V gene is TRBV12-5, the J gene TRBJ2-1; D might be TRBD1 or TRBD2, each matching 5 bases. V lost 6 bases and J 0 bases, leaving 15 bases between the germline ends. The V gene's germline CDR1 is LGHNT and CDR2 FRNRAP. CDR3 length: 16 residues. The DNA for the CDR3 is TGTGCTAGTGGCCCCGGGACGTTTAGCTCCTACAATGAGCAGTTCTTC. This encodes CASGPGTFSSYNEQFF.

The table lists this clonotype with a few counts. J is TRBJ1-1 and V is TRBV15; the match to TRBD1 covers 8 bases. J was trimmed by 4 bases and V by 4 bases; bases with no gene match: 11. Germline loops: CDR1 LNHNV, CDR2 YYDKDF (reference sequence). There are 16 residues in the CDR3. The CDR3 DNA sequence: TGTGCCACCAGCACCTTCAGGGCAGGGGGCCTCACTGAAGCTTTCTTT. It codes for CATSTFRAGGLTEAFF.

This clonotype has ten or more counts. The chain is built from TRBV6-5 and TRBJ2-7; 9 nucleotides line up with TRBD1. V was clipped by 6 bases and J by 5 bases; unmatched bases: 5. Germline V lookup: CDR1 MNHEY, CDR2 SVGAGI. There are 13 residues in the CDR3. CDR3 region: CASSFDRGNEQYF. CDR3 sequence (DNA): TGTGCCAGCAGCTTTGACAGGGGGAACGAGCAGTACTTC.

This clonotype was found many times. The chain combines TRBV6-2 or TRBV6-3 with TRBJ2-7, with D possibly called TRBD1 or TRBD2 (6 bases each). The V and J ends lost 4 bases and 2 bases respectively, with 33 bases between them. The CDR3 is made up of 21 amino acids. CDR1 is MNHEY and CDR2 is SVGEGT in the germline V gene. CDR3: CASSSYYDPRTGGGPTYEQYF. The CDR3 DNA sequence: TGTGCCAGCAGTTCCTACTACGACCCCAGGACCGGGGGCGGCCCCACCTACGAGCAGTACTTC.

This clonotype showed up many times. V usage is TRBV4-3 and J usage is TRBJ2-1; 8 bases are a match to TRBD1. CDR1 is LGHNA, CDR2 YSLEER, per germline. The CDR3 runs to 16 residues. With V trimmed by 1 base and J by 1 base, 3 bases remained unmatched. The CDR3 DNA reads as TGCGCCAGCAGCCAAGGGACAGGGTGGTCCTACAATGAGCAGTTCTTC. Translation gives CASSQGTGWSYNEQFF.

Many counts were recorded for this clonotype. This chain connects TRBV9 to TRBJ1-2; D uncertain. Trimming shortened V by 3 bases and J by 2 bases, and 17 bases separated the two germline ends. The CDR3 has 16 amino acids. Germline V lookup: CDR1 SGDLS, CDR2 YYNGEE. The CDR3 bases are TGTGCCAGCAGCGGACCTGAGCGGAGATGGAACTATGGCTACACCTTC. It is translated as CASSGPERRWNYGYTF.

This clonotype has a single count. The chain is built from TRBV28 and TRBJ1-6; D is unresolved. The germline V gene has CDR1 MDHEN and CDR2 SYDVKM. This CDR3 contains 15 residues. Trimming pared 4 bases from V and 10 bases from J, leaving 17 bases between. CDR3 in amino acids: CASSSLAGLGSPLHF. The DNA for the CDR3 is TGTGCCAGCAGTTCCTTAGCAGGTCTAGGGTCACCCCTCCACTTT.

This clonotype was recorded many times. V and J are TRBV7-9 and TRBJ2-2, with D maybe TRBD2 (6 bases). The germline V gene has CDR1 SEHNR and CDR2 FQNEAQ (reference sequence). CDR3 length: 13 amino acids. V was cut by 4 bases and J by 6 bases, with 9 bases left in between. This chain's CDR3 is CASSYGGPGELFF. The CDR3 DNA is TGTGCCAGCAGCTACGGGGGACCCGGGGAGCTGTTTTTT.

This clonotype occurred many times. The genes are TRBV2 and TRBJ2-1, with 10 bases lining up with TRBD2. The CDR3 is 17 amino acids. From germline, CDR1 is SNHLY and CDR2 FYNNEI. The junction had 4 bases not matched to a gene; V was cut back by 2 bases and J by 0 bases. Here the CDR3 reads CASSELAGDLSYNEQFF. CDR3 nucleotides: TGTGCCAGCAGTGAACTAGCGGGGGATCTCTCCTACAATGAGCAGTTCTTC. The variable domain in full, with the rest retrieved from reference TRBV2 and TRBJ2-1, is EPEVTQTPSHQVTQMGQEVILRCVPISNHLYFYWYRQILGQKVEFLVSFYNNEISEKSEIFDDQFSVERPDGSNFTLKIRSTKLEDSAMYFCASSELAGDLSYNEQFFGPGTRLTVL.

This clonotype was seen many times. The chain has TRBV29-1 and TRBJ2-2; D is undetermined. The CDR3 has 13 residues. The germline V gene encodes CDR1 SQVTM and CDR2 ANQGSEA. Trimming took 1 base from V and 1 from J, leaving 4 bases between them. CDR3 loop: CSVEAGNTGELFF. CDR3 bases: TGCAGCGTTGAAGCCGGGAACACCGGGGAGCTGTTTTTT.

This clonotype was detected many times. V usage is TRBV28 and J usage is TRBJ1-1, with TRBD1 as a possible D gene (5 bases). The V gene lost 5 bases and the J gene lost 1 base, with 11 bases spanning the gap. CDR3 size: 14 residues. CDR1 and CDR2 (germline): MDHEN, SYDVKM. CDR3 sequence (DNA): TGTGCCAGCAGTCCCAAGGGGTCGAACACTGAAGCTTTCTTT. Its protein product is CASSPKGSNTEAFF.